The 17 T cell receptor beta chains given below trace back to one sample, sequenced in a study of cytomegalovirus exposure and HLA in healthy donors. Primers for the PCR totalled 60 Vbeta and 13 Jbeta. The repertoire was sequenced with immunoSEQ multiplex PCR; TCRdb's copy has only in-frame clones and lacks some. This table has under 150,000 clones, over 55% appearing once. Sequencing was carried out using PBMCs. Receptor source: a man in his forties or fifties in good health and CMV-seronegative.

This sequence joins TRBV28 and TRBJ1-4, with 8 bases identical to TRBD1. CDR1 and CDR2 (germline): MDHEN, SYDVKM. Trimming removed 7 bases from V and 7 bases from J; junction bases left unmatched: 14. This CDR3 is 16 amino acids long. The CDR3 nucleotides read TGTGCCAGCACCCACCCCCGTACAGGGGGGAGTGAAAAACTGTTTTTT. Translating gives CASTHPRTGGSEKLFF.

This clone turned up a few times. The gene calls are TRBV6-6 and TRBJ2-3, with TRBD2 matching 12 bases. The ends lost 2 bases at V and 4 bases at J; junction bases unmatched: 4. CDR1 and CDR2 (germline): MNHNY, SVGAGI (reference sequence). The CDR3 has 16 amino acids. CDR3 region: CASSYPPSGGADTQYF. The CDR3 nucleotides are TGTGCCAGCAGTTACCCGCCTAGCGGGGGGGCAGATACGCAGTATTTT.

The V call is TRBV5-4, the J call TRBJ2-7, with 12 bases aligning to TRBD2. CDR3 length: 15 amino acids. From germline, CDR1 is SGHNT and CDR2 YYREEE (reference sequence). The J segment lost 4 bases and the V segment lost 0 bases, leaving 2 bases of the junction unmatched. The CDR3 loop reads CASSLGLAGGYEQYF. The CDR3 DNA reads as TGTGCCAGCAGCTTGGGGCTAGCGGGAGGGTACGAGCAGTACTTC.

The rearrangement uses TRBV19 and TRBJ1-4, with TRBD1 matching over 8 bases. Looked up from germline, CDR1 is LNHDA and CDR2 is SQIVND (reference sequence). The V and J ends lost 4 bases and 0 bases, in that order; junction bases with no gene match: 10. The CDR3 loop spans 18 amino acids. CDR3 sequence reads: CASSTRDRRTATNEKLFF. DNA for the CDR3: TGTGCCAGTAGTACCCGGGACAGGAGGACAGCAACTAATGAAAAACTGTTTTTT.

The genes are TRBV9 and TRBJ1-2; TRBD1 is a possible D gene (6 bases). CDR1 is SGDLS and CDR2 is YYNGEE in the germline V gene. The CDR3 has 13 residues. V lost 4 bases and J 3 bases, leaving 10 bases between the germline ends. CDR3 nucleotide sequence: TGTGCCAGCAGCAAAGGGGGAGACTATGGCTACACCTTC. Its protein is CASSKGGDYGYTF. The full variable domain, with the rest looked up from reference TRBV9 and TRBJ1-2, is DSGVTQTPKHLITATGQRVTLRCSPRSGDLSVYWYQQSLDQGLQFLIQYYNGEERAKGNILERFSAQQFPDLHSELNLSSLELGDSALYFCASSKGGDYGYTFGSGTRLTVV.

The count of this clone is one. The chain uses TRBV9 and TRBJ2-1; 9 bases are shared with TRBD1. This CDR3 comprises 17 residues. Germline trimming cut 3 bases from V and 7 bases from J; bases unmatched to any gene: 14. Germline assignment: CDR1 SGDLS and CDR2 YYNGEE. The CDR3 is CASSENRDRERWNEQFF. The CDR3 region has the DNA TGTGCCAGCAGCGAAAACCGGGACAGGGAACGGTGGAATGAGCAGTTCTTC.

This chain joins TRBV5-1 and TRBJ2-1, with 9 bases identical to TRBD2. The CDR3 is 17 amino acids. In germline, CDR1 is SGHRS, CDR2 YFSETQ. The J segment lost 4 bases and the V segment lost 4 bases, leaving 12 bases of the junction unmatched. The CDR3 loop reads CASSRAGGIFRYNEQFF. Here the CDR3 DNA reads TGCGCCAGCAGCCGAGCGGGGGGCATTTTTCGGTACAATGAGCAGTTCTTC.

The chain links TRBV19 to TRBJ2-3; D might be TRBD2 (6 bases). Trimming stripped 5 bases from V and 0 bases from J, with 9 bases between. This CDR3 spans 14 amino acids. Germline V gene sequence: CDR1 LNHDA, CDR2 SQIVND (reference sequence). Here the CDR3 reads CASSQGLSTDTQYF. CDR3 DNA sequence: TGTGCCAGTAGTCAGGGACTTAGCACAGATACGCAGTATTTT.

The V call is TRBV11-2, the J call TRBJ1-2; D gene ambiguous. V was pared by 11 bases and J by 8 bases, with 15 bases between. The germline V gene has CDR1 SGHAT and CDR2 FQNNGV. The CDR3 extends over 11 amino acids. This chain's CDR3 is CADTVTQGYTF. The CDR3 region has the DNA TGTGCCGACACCGTGACCCAAGGCTACACCTTC.

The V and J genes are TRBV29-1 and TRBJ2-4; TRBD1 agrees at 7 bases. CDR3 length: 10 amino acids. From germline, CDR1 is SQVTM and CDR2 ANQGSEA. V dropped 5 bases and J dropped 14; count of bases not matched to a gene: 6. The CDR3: CSVWSTGEYF. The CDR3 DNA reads TGCAGCGTTTGGTCTACAGGGGAGTACTTC. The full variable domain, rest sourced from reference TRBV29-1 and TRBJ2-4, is SAVISQKPSRDICQRGTSLTIQCQVDSQVTMMFWYRQQPGQSLTLIATANQGSEATYESGFVIDKFPISRPNLTFSTLTVSNMSPEDSSIYLCSVWSTGEYFGAGTRLSVL.

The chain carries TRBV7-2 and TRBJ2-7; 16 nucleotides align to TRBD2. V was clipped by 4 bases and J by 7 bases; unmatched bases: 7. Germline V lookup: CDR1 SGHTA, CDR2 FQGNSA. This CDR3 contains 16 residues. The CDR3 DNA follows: TGTGCCAGCAGCTCGGGACTAGCGGGAGGGCGAGGGGAGCAGTACTTC. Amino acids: CASSSGLAGGRGEQYF.

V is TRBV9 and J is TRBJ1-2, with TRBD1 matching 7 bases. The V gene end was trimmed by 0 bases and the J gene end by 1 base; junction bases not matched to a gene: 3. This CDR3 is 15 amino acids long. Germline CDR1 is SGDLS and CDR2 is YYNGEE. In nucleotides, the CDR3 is TGTGCCAGCAGCGTAGACAGGGGCGTTAACTATGGCTACACCTTC. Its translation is CASSVDRGVNYGYTF.

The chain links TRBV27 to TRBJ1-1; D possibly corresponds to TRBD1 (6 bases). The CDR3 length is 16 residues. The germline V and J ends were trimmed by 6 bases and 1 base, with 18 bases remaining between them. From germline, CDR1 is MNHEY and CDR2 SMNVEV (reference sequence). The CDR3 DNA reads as TGTGCCAGCAGGTTGGGGGCCTCGGAAGGGAACACTGAAGCTTTCTTT. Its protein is CASRLGASEGNTEAFF.

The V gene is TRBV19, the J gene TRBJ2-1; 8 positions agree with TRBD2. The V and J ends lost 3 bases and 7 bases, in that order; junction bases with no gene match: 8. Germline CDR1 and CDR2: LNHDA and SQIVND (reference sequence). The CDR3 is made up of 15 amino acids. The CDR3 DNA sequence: TGTGCCAGTAGTATCGGGGGGGGCACACTTAATGAGCAGTTCTTC. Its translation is CASSIGGGTLNEQFF.

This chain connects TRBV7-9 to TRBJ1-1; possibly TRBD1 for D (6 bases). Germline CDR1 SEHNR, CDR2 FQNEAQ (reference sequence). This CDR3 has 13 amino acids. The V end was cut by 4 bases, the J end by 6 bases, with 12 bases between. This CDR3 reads CASSSGVRAEAFF. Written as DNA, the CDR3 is TGTGCCAGCAGCTCAGGGGTAAGGGCTGAAGCTTTCTTT.

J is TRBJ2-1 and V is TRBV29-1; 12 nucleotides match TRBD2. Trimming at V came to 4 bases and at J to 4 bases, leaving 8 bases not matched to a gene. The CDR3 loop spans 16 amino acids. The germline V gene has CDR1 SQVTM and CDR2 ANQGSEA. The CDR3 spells CSVGGGLAGPYNEQFF. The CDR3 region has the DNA TGCAGCGTTGGGGGGGGACTAGCGGGCCCTTACAATGAGCAGTTCTTC.

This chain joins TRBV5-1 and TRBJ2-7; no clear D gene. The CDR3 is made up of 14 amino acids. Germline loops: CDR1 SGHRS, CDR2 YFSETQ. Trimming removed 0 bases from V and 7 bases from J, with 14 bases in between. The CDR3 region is CASSLALEVREQYF. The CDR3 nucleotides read TGCGCCAGCAGCTTGGCCCTTGAGGTCCGGGAGCAGTACTTC.